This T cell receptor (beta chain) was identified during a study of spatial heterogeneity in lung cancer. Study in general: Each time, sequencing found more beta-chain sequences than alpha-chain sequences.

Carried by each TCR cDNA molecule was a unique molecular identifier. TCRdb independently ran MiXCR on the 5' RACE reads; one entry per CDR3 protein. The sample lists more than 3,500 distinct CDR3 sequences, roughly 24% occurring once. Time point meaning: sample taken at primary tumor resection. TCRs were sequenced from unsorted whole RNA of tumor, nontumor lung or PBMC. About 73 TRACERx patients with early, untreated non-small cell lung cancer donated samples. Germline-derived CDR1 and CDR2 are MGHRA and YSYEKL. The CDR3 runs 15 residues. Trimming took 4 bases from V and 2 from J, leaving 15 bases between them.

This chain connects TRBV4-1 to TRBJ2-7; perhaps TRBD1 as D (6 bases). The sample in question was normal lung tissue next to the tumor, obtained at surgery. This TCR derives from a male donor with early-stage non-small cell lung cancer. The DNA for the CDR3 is TGCGCCAGCAGCCCGGACTCAAGGGGGACCTACGAGCAGTACTTC. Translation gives CASSPDSRGTYEQYF.